A selection of T cell receptor beta chains follows, all from one sample in a study of T cell repertoires in cytomegalovirus infection. These receptors have no known antigen. TCRdb ran MiXCR on the reads and lists one entry per CDR3 protein. The sample lists about 830,000 distinct CDR3 sequences, roughly 33% occurring once. The specimen comprised cultured CD8+ T cells from PBMCs, sampled from culture after CMV antigen stimulation. These receptors were taken from a human donor in good health (CMV status not recorded). Some clones in this sample may be carry-over from other donors' samples. The CDR3 runs from the conserved cysteine through the conserved F or W. The D gene is left open where the match is weak. The size of a clone is reported for some rows only, either as once, few or many, or as a class for expanded clones.

abundance	j_gene	len	d_gene	v_gene	CDR3aa	CDR3nt
few	TRBJ1-1	12	-	TRBV12-3/TRBV12-4	CASTNMNTEAFF	TGTGCCAGCACTAATATGAACACTGAAGCTTTCTTT
-	TRBJ2-1	16	TRBD2	TRBV27	CASSLETSGGWNEQFF	TGTGCCAGCAGTTTGGAGACTAGCGGGGGCTGGAATGAGCAGTTCTTC
once	TRBJ2-2	16	-	TRBV4-1	CASSLWVGTLTGELFF	TGCGCCAGCAGCCTATGGGTGGGGACACTCACCGGGGAGCTGTTTTTT
-	TRBJ1-4	13	-	TRBV7-2	CASSLGGSRELFF	TGTGCCAGCAGCTTGGGGGGGTCTCGGGAACTGTTTTTT
few	TRBJ2-4	19	-	TRBV11-2	CASSLPLAGEGRPKNIQYF	TGTGCCAGCAGCTTACCCCTGGCTGGTGAGGGAAGACCCAAAAACATTCAGTACTTC
-	TRBJ2-1	12	-	TRBV11-2	CASSDGLPGQFF	TGTGCCAGCAGCGACGGACTTCCTGGGCAGTTCTTC
-	TRBJ1-2	15	TRBD1	TRBV29-1	CSVRDSADSNYGYTF	TGCAGCGTTAGGGACAGCGCAGATTCTAACTATGGCTACACCTTC
few	TRBJ1-1	16	-	TRBV19	CASSLLSAVLNTEAFF	TGTGCCAGTAGTCTATTGTCGGCCGTATTGAACACTGAAGCTTTCTTT
few	TRBJ2-7	16	TRBD1	TRBV11-1	CASSPYPRQGSNEQYF	TGTGCCAGCAGCCCCTACCCCCGACAGGGATCCAACGAGCAGTACTTC
-	TRBJ2-1	15	-	TRBV9	CASSAQGKAYNEQFF	TGTGCCAGCAGCGCACAGGGTAAGGCTTACAATGAGCAGTTCTTC
few	TRBJ1-1	15	TRBD1	TRBV7-9	CASSTRDREGTEAFF	TGTGCCAGCAGCACCAGGGACAGGGAAGGCACTGAAGCTTTCTTT
many	TRBJ2-7	15	TRBD2	TRBV7-9	CASSFERGGLGEQYF	TGTGCCAGCAGCTTTGAGCGGGGGGGCCTGGGGGAGCAGTACTTC
-	TRBJ1-1	14	TRBD1	TRBV20-1	CSARKTGGVTEAFF	TGCAGTGCTAGAAAAACAGGGGGGGTCACTGAAGCTTTCTTT
-	TRBJ1-2	15	TRBD1	TRBV5-4	CASSPRDSLNYGYTF	TGTGCCAGCAGCCCCAGGGACAGTCTTAACTATGGCTACACCTTC
many	TRBJ2-2	13	-	TRBV7-6	CASSLVQGRELFF	TGTGCCAGCAGCTTAGTGCAGGGACGGGAGCTGTTTTTT
few	TRBJ2-1	15	TRBD2	TRBV6-2/TRBV6-3	CASSLLAGDYNEQFF	TGTGCCAGCAGCCTACTAGCGGGGGATTACAATGAGCAGTTCTTC
-	TRBJ2-1	16	TRBD1	TRBV7-6	CASSLAIPGQGDEQFF	TGTGCCAGCAGCTTGGCAATTCCGGGACAGGGCGATGAGCAGTTCTTC
few	TRBJ1-4	13	-	TRBV28	CASSPHSDEKLFF	TGTGCCAGCAGTCCCCATTCAGATGAAAAACTGTTTTTT
-	TRBJ2-5	14	-	TRBV6-2/TRBV6-3	CASSYVQGRETQYF	TGTGCCAGCAGTTACGTCCAGGGAAGAGAGACCCAGTACTTC
few	TRBJ2-1	16	-	TRBV7-9	CASSLAGVWKYNEQFF	TGTGCCAGCAGCTTAGCGGGGGTCTGGAAGTACAATGAGCAGTTCTTC
few	TRBJ2-5	18	TRBD2	TRBV20-1	CSALLGPGTSGFQETQYF	TGCAGTGCCCTCCTTGGACCCGGGACTAGCGGGTTCCAAGAGACCCAGTACTTC
-	TRBJ1-1	14	-	TRBV20-1	CSARVKGLNTEAFF	TGCAGTGCTAGAGTCAAGGGCTTGAACACTGAAGCTTTCTTT
few	TRBJ2-2	15	-	TRBV2	CASSEQGANTGELFF	TGTGCCAGCAGTGAGCAGGGAGCGAACACCGGGGAGCTGTTTTTT
few	TRBJ2-1	12	-	TRBV7-9	CASSPARNEQFF	TGTGCCAGCAGCCCTGCGAGGAATGAGCAGTTCTTC
-	TRBJ2-3	18	TRBD2	TRBV11-2	CASSLEVGLASHTDTQYF	TGTGCCAGCAGCTTAGAGGTGGGACTAGCTTCTCACACAGATACGCAGTATTTT
few	TRBJ1-1	14	TRBD1	TRBV12-5	CASDLQGTNTEAFF	TGTGCTAGTGACCTACAGGGGACGAACACTGAAGCTTTCTTT
many	TRBJ1-1	14	-	TRBV7-6	CASSFTGIGTEAFF	TGTGCCAGCAGCTTTACAGGAATAGGCACTGAAGCTTTCTTT
-	TRBJ2-1	16	TRBD2	TRBV5-3	CASSAPTSGGYNEQFF	TGTGCCAGCAGCGCACCGACTAGCGGGGGTTACAATGAGCAGTTCTTC
-	TRBJ2-7	12	-	TRBV7-9	CASSRTVSEQYF	TGTGCCAGCAGCCGGACAGTCTCCGAGCAGTACTTC
few	TRBJ2-2	13	TRBD1	TRBV27	CATQPQGPGELFF	TGTGCCACGCAGCCACAGGGGCCCGGGGAGCTGTTTTTT
-	TRBJ2-3	15	-	TRBV20-1	CSARALAGRADTQYF	TGCAGTGCTAGAGCACTAGCAGGAAGAGCAGATACGCAGTATTTT
-	TRBJ2-3	14	TRBD1	TRBV7-4	CASSHPGQGDTQYF	TGTGCCAGCAGCCATCCGGGACAGGGCGATACGCAGTATTTT
-	TRBJ1-2	16	TRBD1	TRBV27	CASSLNPFGQGYGYTF	TGTGCCAGCAGTTTGAATCCCTTCGGACAGGGGTATGGCTACACCTTC
-	TRBJ1-5	14	-	TRBV28	CASSLRGLDQPQHF	TGTGCCAGCAGTTTAAGGGGACTGGACCAGCCCCAGCATTTT
few	TRBJ1-2	12	-	TRBV7-8	CASSWGDYGYTF	TGTGCCAGCAGCTGGGGGGACTATGGCTACACCTTC
few	TRBJ2-3	13	-	TRBV12-5	CASGLYGADTQYF	TGTGCTAGTGGTTTGTACGGAGCAGATACGCAGTATTTT
few	TRBJ2-1	17	-	TRBV25-1	CASSELVGTSSYNEQFF	TGTGCCAGCAGTGAATTGGTAGGGACCAGCTCCTACAATGAGCAGTTCTTC
-	TRBJ2-5	15	-	TRBV5-6	CASSWVDPMAETQYF	TGTGCCAGCAGCTGGGTTGACCCCATGGCGGAGACCCAGTACTTC
-	TRBJ2-3	18	TRBD1	TRBV7-8	CASSRPGTGGARTDTQYF	TGTGCCAGCAGCCGTCCCGGGACAGGGGGCGCGCGCACAGATACGCAGTATTTT
few	TRBJ2-2	15	TRBD2	TRBV20-1	CSARGVSGHTGELFF	TGCAGTGCTAGAGGGGTTAGCGGGCACACCGGGGAGCTGTTTTTT
-	TRBJ1-5	14	-	TRBV19	CASKTVYSNQPQHF	TGTGCCAGTAAGACAGTCTATAGCAATCAGCCCCAGCATTTT
-	TRBJ2-2	16	-	TRBV19	CASSMIAPLGTGELFF	TGTGCCAGTAGTATGATTGCGCCTCTGGGCACCGGGGAGCTGTTTTTT
few	TRBJ1-1	14	-	TRBV7-2	CASSPERGYTEAFF	TGTGCCAGCAGCCCGGAGAGGGGTTACACTGAAGCTTTCTTT
-	TRBJ1-6	14	-	TRBV2	CASSVDSRASPLHF	TGTGCCAGCAGTGTTGACAGTCGGGCTTCTCCCCTCCACTTT
-	TRBJ2-1	12	-	TRBV6-1	CASSDRGDEQFF	TGTGCCAGCAGTGACAGGGGCGATGAGCAGTTCTTC
-	TRBJ2-1	16	TRBD2	TRBV9	CASSPRGGARSNEQFF	TGTGCCAGCAGCCCTCGCGGGGGGGCCAGGAGCAATGAGCAGTTCTTC
few	TRBJ1-2	14	-	TRBV7-9	CASSLAGRENGYTF	TGTGCCAGCAGCTTAGCGGGAAGGGAGAATGGCTACACCTTC